The source of this TCR beta chain is a study of beta chain features in type 1 diabetes. Germline CDR1 SGHVS, CDR2 FNYEAQ. This CDR3 has 14 amino acids. Trimming removed 4 bases from V and 2 bases from J, with 11 bases in between. A note on this clone: What it binds is unknown.

The study's findings and limits: For cells with high TCR expression, cDNA sequencing could yield over-representation. A potential influence of HLA type upon TCRB rearrangement remained unresolved herein. Among all four CD4+ subsets, Type 1 diabetes patients had TCRB CDR3s that were moderately but significantly shorter.

The entirety of the isolated RNA underwent reverse transcription, so expressed TCRB transcripts were sequenced. Repertoires were generated with immunoSEQ multiplex PCR, while TCRdb's copy carries only in-frame clones and drops some. The sample holds hundreds of thousands of clones, over 10% seen once. The sample comprised naive CD4+ T cells from blood. The chain uses TRBV7-6 and TRBJ1-1, with D maybe TRBD1 (5 bases). The sequence was collected from a man between 18 and 29 years old with type 1 diabetes. The CDR3 region has the DNA TGTGCCAGCAGCTCCAGTGGGGGAAACACTGAAGCTTTCTTT. It translates to CASSSSGGNTEAFF.